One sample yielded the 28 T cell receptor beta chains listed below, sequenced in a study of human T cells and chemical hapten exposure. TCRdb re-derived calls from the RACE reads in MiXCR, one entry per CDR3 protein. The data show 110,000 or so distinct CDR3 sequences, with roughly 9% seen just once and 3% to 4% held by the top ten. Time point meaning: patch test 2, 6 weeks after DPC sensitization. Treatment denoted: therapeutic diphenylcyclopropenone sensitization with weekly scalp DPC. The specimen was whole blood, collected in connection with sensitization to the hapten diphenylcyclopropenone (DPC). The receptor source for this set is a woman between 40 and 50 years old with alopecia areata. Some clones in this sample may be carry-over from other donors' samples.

The CDR3 bases are TGCGCCAGCAGTACCGGAGATACGCAGTATTTT. This gives the protein CASSTGDTQYF. The V and J genes are TRBV10-1 and TRBJ2-3; D not certain. Germline assignment: CDR1 WNHNN and CDR2 SYGVQD (reference sequence). The CDR3 is 11 residues long. Between the trimmed V and J ends, which lost 5 bases and 5 bases, there was a span of 5 bases.

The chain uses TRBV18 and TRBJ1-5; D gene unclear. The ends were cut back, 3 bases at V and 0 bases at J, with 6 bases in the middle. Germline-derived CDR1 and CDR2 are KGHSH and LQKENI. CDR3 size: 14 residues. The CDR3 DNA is TGTGCCAGCTCACCCCTCTATAGCAATCAGCCCCAGCATTTT. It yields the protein CASSPLYSNQPQHF.

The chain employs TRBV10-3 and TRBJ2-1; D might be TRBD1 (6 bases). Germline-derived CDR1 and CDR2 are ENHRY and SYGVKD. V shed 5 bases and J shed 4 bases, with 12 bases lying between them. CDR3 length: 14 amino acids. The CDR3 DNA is TGTGCCATCAGTTTGACAGGACAGTACAATGAGCAGTTCTTC. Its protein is CAISLTGQYNEQFF.

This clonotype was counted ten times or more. In DNA form, the CDR3 reads TGTGCCAGCAGGGCAACAGTGGTGAACACTGAAGCTTTCTTT. It encodes CASRATVVNTEAFF. The chain recombines TRBV11-2 with TRBJ1-1; no reliable D call. CDR3 length equals 14 residues. V lost 6 bases and J lost 0, with 11 bases in between. The V gene's germline CDR1 is SGHAT and CDR2 FQNNGV.

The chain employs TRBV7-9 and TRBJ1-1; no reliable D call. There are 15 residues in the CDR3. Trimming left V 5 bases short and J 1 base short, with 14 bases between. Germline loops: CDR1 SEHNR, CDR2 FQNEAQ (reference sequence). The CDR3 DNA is TGTGCCAGCAGCGTTCAGAGTGGGTCGAACACTGAAGCTTTCTTT. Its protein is CASSVQSGSNTEAFF.

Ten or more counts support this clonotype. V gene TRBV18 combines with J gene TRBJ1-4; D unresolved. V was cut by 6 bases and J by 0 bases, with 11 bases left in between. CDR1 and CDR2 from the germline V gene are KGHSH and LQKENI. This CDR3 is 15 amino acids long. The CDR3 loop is CASSRPSATNEKLFF. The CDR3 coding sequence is TGTGCCAGCTCCCGTCCGAGTGCAACTAATGAAAAACTGTTTTTT. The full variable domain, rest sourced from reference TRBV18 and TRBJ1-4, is NAGVMQNPRHLVRRRGQEARLRCSPMKGHSHVYWYRQLPEEGLKFMVYLQKENIIDESGMPKERFSAEFPKEGPSILRIQQVVRGDSAAYFCASSRPSATNEKLFFGSGTQLSVL.

The CDR3 coding sequence is TGTGCCAGCAGTTACGGGGTACCGGGACAGGGGGCCGGATCACCCCTCCACTTT. Its translation is CASSYGVPGQGAGSPLHF. The rearrangement joins TRBV6-5 to TRBJ1-6; 12 nucleotides line up with TRBD1. The CDR3 runs 18 residues. The V segment lost 2 bases and the J segment 10 bases; nucleotides outside the gene matches: 12. Germline CDR1 and CDR2: MNHEY and SVGAGI.

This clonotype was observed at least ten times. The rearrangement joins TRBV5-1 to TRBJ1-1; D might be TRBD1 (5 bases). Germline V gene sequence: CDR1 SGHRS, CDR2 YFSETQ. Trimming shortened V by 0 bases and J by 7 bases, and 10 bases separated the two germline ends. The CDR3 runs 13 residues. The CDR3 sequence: CASSLGGRGEAFF. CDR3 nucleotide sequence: TGCGCCAGCAGCTTGGGCGGGAGGGGTGAAGCTTTCTTT.

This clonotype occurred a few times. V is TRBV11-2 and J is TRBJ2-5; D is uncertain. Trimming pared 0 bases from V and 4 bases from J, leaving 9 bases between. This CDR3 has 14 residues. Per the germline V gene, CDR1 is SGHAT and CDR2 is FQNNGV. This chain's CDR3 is CASSLDIFPETQYF. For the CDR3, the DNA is TGTGCCAGCAGCTTAGATATTTTTCCAGAGACCCAGTACTTC.

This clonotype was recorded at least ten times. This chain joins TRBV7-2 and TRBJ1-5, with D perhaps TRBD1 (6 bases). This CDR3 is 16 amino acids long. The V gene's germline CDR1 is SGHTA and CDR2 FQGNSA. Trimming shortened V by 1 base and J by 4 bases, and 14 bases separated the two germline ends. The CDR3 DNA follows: TGTGCCAGCAGCTTAGTTACAGGACAGCTTAATCAGCCCCAGCATTTT. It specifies CASSLVTGQLNQPQHF.

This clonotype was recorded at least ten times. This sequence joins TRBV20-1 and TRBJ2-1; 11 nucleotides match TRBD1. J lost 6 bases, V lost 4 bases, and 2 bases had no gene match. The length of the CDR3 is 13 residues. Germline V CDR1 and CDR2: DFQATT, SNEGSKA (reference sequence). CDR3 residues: CSAMGTGGNEQFF. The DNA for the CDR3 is TGCAGTGCTATGGGGACAGGGGGCAATGAGCAGTTCTTC.

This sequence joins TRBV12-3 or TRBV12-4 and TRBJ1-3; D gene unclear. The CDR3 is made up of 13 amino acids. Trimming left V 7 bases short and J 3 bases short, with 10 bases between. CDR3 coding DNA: TGTGCCAGCACTGGGAAACTTGGAAACACCATATATTTT. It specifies CASTGKLGNTIYF.

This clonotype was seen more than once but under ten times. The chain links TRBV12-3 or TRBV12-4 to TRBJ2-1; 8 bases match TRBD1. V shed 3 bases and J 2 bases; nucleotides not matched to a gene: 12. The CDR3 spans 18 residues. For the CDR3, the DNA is TGTGCCAGCAGTTTCCTCCCCCGGACAGGGAGAACCTACAATGAGCAGTTCTTC. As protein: CASSFLPRTGRTYNEQFF.

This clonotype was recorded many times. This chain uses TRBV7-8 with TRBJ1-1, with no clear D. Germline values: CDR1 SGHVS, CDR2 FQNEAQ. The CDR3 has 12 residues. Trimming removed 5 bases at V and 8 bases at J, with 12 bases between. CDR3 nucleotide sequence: TGTGCCAGCAGCCCGTACGGTAGGGAAGCTTTCTTT. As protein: CASSPYGREAFF.

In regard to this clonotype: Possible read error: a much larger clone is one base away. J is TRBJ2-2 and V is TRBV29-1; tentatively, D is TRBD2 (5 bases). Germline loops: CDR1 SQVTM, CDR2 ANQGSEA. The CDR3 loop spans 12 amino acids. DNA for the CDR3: TGCAGCGTTGTCCTCTGGGCCGGGGAGCCGTTTTTT. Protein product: CSVVLWAGEPFF.

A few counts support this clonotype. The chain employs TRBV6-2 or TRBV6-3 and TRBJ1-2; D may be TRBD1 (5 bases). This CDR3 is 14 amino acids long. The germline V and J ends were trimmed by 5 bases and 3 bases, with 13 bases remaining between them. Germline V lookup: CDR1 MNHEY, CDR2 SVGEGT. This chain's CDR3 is CASSSRGFYYGYTF. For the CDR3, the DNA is TGTGCCAGCAGTAGCCGGGGGTTTTACTATGGCTACACCTTC.

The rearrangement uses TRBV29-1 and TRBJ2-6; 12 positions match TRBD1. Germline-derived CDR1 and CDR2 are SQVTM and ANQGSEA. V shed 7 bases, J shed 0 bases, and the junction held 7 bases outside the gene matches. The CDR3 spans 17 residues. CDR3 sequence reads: CSAWGTGGTSGANVLTF. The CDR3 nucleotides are TGCAGCGCCTGGGGGACAGGGGGCACCTCTGGGGCCAACGTCCTGACTTTC.

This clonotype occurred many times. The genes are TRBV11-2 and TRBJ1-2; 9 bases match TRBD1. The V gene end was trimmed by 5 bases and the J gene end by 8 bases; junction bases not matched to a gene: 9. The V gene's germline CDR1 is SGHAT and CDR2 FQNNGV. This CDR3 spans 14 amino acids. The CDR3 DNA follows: TGTGCCAGCAGCCCCCTGACAGGGGGTCGGGGCTACACCTTC. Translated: CASSPLTGGRGYTF.

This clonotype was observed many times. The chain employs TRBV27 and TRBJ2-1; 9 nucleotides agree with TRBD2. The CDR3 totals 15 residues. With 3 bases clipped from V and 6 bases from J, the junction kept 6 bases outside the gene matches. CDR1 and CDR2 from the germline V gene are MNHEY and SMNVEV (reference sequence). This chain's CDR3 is CASSFQGLAGNEQFF. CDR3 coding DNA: TGTGCCAGCAGTTTCCAGGGACTAGCTGGCAATGAGCAGTTCTTC.

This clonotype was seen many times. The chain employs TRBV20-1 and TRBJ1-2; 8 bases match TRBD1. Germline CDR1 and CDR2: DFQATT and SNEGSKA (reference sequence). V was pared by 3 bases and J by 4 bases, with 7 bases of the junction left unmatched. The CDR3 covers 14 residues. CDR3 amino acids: CSASLSTGGYGYTF. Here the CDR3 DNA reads TGCAGTGCTAGCCTATCTACAGGGGGCTATGGCTACACCTTC.

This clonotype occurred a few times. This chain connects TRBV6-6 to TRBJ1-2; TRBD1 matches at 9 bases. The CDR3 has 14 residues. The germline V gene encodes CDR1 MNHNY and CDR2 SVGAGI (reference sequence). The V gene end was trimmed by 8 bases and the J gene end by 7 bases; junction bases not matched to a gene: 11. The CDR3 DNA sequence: TGTGCCAGCGGATCGGGACAGGGCTTTGGTGGCTACACCTTC. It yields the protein CASGSGQGFGGYTF.

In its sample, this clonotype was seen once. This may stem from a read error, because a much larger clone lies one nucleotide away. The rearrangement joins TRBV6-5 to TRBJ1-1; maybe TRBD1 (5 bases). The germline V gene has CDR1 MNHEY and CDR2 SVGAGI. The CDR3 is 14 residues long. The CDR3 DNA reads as TGTGCCAGCAGTTACAGGGACGGGAACACTAAAGCTTTCTTT. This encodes CASSYRDGNTKAFF.

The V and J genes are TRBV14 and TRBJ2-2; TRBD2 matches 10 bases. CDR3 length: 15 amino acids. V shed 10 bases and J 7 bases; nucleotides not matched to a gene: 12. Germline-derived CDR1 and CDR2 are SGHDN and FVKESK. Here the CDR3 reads CANLLAGNKIGELFF. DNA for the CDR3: TGTGCCAATTTACTAGCGGGGAATAAGATCGGGGAGCTGTTTTTT. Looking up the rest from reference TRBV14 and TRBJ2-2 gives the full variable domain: EAGVTQFPSHSVIEKGQTVTLRCDPISGHDNLYWYRRVMGKEIKFLLHFVKESKQDESGMPNNRFLAERTGGTYSTLKVQPAELEDSGVYFCANLLAGNKIGELFFGEGSRLTVL.

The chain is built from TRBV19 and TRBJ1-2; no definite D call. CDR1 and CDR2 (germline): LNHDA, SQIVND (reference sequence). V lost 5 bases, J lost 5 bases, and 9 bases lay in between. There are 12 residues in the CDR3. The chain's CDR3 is CASSFGAYGYTF. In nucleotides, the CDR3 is TGTGCCAGTAGTTTCGGCGCATATGGCTACACCTTC.

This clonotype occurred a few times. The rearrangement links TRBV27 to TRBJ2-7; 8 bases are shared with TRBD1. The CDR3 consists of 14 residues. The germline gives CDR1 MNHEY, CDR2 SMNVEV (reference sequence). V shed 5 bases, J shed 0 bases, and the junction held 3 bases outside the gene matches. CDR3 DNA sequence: TGTGCCAGCAGTGGGGACAGGAGCTCCTACGAGCAGTACTTC. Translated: CASSGDRSSYEQYF.

Here the CDR3 DNA reads TGTGCCAGCAGTTTCTGGAATAATTCACCCCTCCACTTT. Its translation is CASSFWNNSPLHF. The chain has TRBV12-3 or TRBV12-4 and TRBJ1-6; D ambiguous. With 3 bases removed from V and 5 bases from J, the gap between germline ends came to 5 bases. CDR3 size: 13 residues.

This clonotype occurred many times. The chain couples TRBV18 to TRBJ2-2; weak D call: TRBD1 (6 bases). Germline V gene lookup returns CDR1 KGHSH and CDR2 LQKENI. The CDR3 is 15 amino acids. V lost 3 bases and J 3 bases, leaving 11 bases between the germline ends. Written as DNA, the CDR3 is TGTGCCAGCTCACCGCGGACAGCAGACACCGGGGAGCTGTTTTTT. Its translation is CASSPRTADTGELFF.

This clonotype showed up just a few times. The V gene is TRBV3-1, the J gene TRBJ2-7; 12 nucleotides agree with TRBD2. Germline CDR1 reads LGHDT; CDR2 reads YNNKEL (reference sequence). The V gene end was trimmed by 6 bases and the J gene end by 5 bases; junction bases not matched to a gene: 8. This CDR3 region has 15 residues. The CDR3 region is CASSPTSGGTHEQYF. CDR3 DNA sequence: TGTGCCAGCAGTCCAACTAGCGGGGGGACCCACGAGCAGTACTTC.